What follows describes a single T cell receptor beta chain. This sample stems from a study of blood T cell repertoires in COVID-19. The CDR3 runs 15 residues. Germline V lookup: CDR1 SGHTA, CDR2 FQGNSA. Trimming cost V 5 bases and J 7 bases, with 17 bases left between them. Sequenced by immunoSEQ multiplex PCR; TCRdb stores in-frame clones only, minus some. The data show about 180,000 clones, around 83% seen once. The sequence derives from a human donor in a cohort sampled during active COVID-19. Sample: peripheral blood. The chain couples TRBV7-2 to TRBJ1-4; perhaps TRBD1 as D (5 bases). CDR3 residues: CASSQRGGRVEKLFF. CDR3 DNA sequence: TGTGCCAGCAGCCAGCGGGGGGGTCGGGTTGAAAAACTGTTTTTT. The full variable domain, its missing parts supplied by reference TRBV7-2 and TRBJ1-4, is GAGVSQSPSNKVTEKGKDVELRCDPISGHTALYWYRQSLGQGLEFLIYFQGNSAPDKSGLPSDRFSAERTGGSVSTLTIQRTQQEDSAVYLCASSQRGGRVEKLFFGSGTQLSVL.